A selection of T cell receptor beta chains follows, all from one sample in a study of Ad26.COV2.S vaccination and SARS-CoV-2 variants. Data came from immunoSEQ multiplex PCR; TCRdb stores just in-frame clones and leaves some out. The repertoire has hundreds of thousands of clones, 92% of them found once; the top ten carry 3% to 4%. The sample was peripheral blood, taken after recovery from COVID-19. These receptors were collected from a human donor who had recovered from COVID-19. CDR3s include the opening cysteine and the closing phenylalanine or tryptophan. Fields, in order: J gene, V gene, clone size, D gene, CDR3 DNA, CDR3 protein. A D gene is named only where the DNA matches it firmly. Clone size is shown for a subset of rows, as once, few, many or a class of expanded clone.

>TRBJ1-4|TRBV4-3|once|-
TGCGCCAGCAGCCAAGATCCGCTAACTAATGAAAAACTGTTTTTT
CASSQDPLTNEKLFF
>TRBJ1-1|TRBV27|-|-
TGTGCCAGCAGTTTAGGGGGAGGGGGCACTGAAGCTTTCTTT
CASSLGGGGTEAFF
>TRBJ1-3|TRBV7-9|few|-
TGTGCCAGCAGCTTGGCCGGAAACACCATATATTTT
CASSLAGNTIYF
>TRBJ1-2|TRBV5-4|-|-
TGTGCCAGCAGCTTACTAGGGGAGGTGGCCTATGGCTACACCTTC
CASSLLGEVAYGYTF
>TRBJ2-7|TRBV6-2/TRBV6-3|-|-
TGTGCCAGCAGTTACACAGGGCCCCACGAGCAGTACTTC
CASSYTGPHEQYF
>TRBJ1-4|TRBV5-8|-|-
TGTGCCAGCAGCAGGTCGTCGGTGGGGGAAAAACTGTTTTTT
CASSRSSVGEKLFF
>TRBJ2-3|TRBV9|-|TRBD2
TGTGCCAGCAGCGTAGTAGGCGGGGGGTTGACAGATACGCAGTATTTT
CASSVVGGGLTDTQYF
>TRBJ2-2|TRBV5-1|-|TRBD2
TGCGCCAGCAGCTTAAGTAGCGGGGGAGCGAACACCGGGGAGCTGTTTTTT
CASSLSSGGANTGELFF
>TRBJ2-1|TRBV3-1/TRBV3-2|-|-
TGTGCCAGCAGCCAAGATGCGCTCCCTAGTAGGAATGAGCAGTTCTTC
CASSQDALPSRNEQFF
>TRBJ2-3|TRBV19|-|-
TGTGCCAGTAGTATCGCGGATACGCAGTATTTT
CASSIADTQYF
>TRBJ1-4|TRBV7-8|once|-
TGTGCCAGCAGCTTCGGACAGCTAGATGAAAAACTGTTTTTT
CASSFGQLDEKLFF
>TRBJ1-1|TRBV7-8|-|-
TGTGCCAGCAGCTCAAAGGGACCGGGACGTTCGGTGAACACTGAAGCTTTCTTT
CASSSKGPGRSVNTEAFF
>TRBJ1-1|TRBV4-1|-|-
TGCGCCAGCAGCCAAGCCAGGGGTGGCACTGAAGCTTTCTTT
CASSQARGGTEAFF
>TRBJ1-4|TRBV13|-|TRBD1
TGTGCCAGCAGCTTAGCAGGGGGCTTTGAAAAACTGTTTTTT
CASSLAGGFEKLFF
>TRBJ2-7|TRBV5-1|-|-
TGCGCCAGCAGCTTGGCAATAAAGGGAGAGCAGTACTTC
CASSLAIKGEQYF
>TRBJ1-6|TRBV5-4|-|TRBD1
TGTGCCAGCAGCTTCGGGACAGGGGGCACCTATAATTCACCCCTCCACTTT
CASSFGTGGTYNSPLHF
>TRBJ1-3|TRBV7-2|-|-
TGTGCCAGCAGCTTAGAGAGCAGTTTTGCTGGAAACACCATATATTTT
CASSLESSFAGNTIYF
>TRBJ1-1|TRBV2|-|-
TGTGCCAGCAGTGAAGTGACAAGGGGTTTCTTT
CASSEVTRGFF
>TRBJ2-5|TRBV11-3|-|-
TGTGCCAGCAGCTCGGGATCTGGGACGGCTTACCAAGAGACCCAGTACTTC
CASSSGSGTAYQETQYF
>TRBJ2-1|TRBV11-2|-|TRBD2
TGTGCCAGCAGCTTAACGACTAGCGGCTACAATGAGCAGTTCTTC
CASSLTTSGYNEQFF
>TRBJ2-5|TRBV19|-|TRBD2
TGTGCCAGTAGAATTAGCGGGGGCCAAGAGACCCAGTACTTC
CASRISGGQETQYF
>TRBJ2-5|TRBV5-1|-|-
TGCGCCAGCAGCTTGGTATCGTCTCTGGGGGAGACCCAGTACTTC
CASSLVSSLGETQYF
>TRBJ2-2|TRBV19|-|-
TGTGCCAGTAGTATAGGGTGGGATAACACCGGGGAGCTGTTTTTT
CASSIGWDNTGELFF
>TRBJ2-1|TRBV15|once|-
TGTGCCACCAGCAGAGATTTAGGCGCTGATGAGCAGTTCTTC
CATSRDLGADEQFF
>TRBJ2-4|TRBV13|-|-
TGTGCCAGCAGCTTTTCGGGACCTGGGCAAAACATTCAGTACTTC
CASSFSGPGQNIQYF
>TRBJ2-1|TRBV6-5|-|-
TGTGCCAGCAAAAGACCGTTAAACAATGAGCAGTTCTTC
CASKRPLNNEQFF
>TRBJ1-1|TRBV19|-|TRBD1
TGTGCCAGTAGTTGGACAGGGGTACTCACTGAAGCTTTCTTT
CASSWTGVLTEAFF
>TRBJ2-7|TRBV7-2|-|TRBD1
TGTGCCAGCAACTCGGGATTTAGACAGGGGGGCCGTTGGGAGCAGTACTTC
CASNSGFRQGGRWEQYF
>TRBJ1-3|TRBV12-3/TRBV12-4|-|-
TGTGCCAGCAGGAGGGGGGGAAACACCATATATTTT
CASRRGGNTIYF
>TRBJ2-1|TRBV5-4|-|TRBD2
TGTGCCAGCAGCAGGTCTGGGCGGGGGGGCTGGTATGAGCAGTTCTTC
CASSRSGRGGWYEQFF
>TRBJ2-7|TRBV10-3|-|TRBD2
TGTGCCATCAGTGAGCGGGGGGGTGCCTACGAGCAGTACTTC
CAISERGGAYEQYF
>TRBJ1-2|TRBV2|-|TRBD1
TGTGCCAGCAGTGAGAGGGGGCTAAAGGACACCTTC
CASSERGLKDTF
>TRBJ1-2|TRBV6-5|-|-
TGTGCCAGCAGTTACGGGTCCCACTATGGCTACACCTTC
CASSYGSHYGYTF
>TRBJ2-3|TRBV10-1|-|-
TGCGCCAGCAGCCGAGGGGGGACAGATACGCAGTATTTT
CASSRGGTDTQYF
>TRBJ1-2|TRBV7-9|-|TRBD1
TGTGCCAGCAGCTTAAGTTTGGGACAGAGGAGGTATGGCTACACCTTC
CASSLSLGQRRYGYTF
>TRBJ1-1|TRBV7-9|-|-
TGTGCCAGCAGCTTAAGGGGCAGGGGCACTTTGAACACTGAAGCTTTCTTT
CASSLRGRGTLNTEAFF
>TRBJ2-3|TRBV11-2|once|-
TGTGCCAGCAGCTTAGTAGGTAGCGGTACAGATACGCAGTATTTT
CASSLVGSGTDTQYF
>TRBJ1-4|TRBV13|once|-
TGTGCCAGCAGCCCGGAGGGAGGGGCTAATGAAAAACTGTTTTTT
CASSPEGGANEKLFF
>TRBJ2-2|TRBV7-8|-|-
TGTGCCAGCAGCATGGTTGCTATGACCGGGGAGCTGTTTTTT
CASSMVAMTGELFF
>TRBJ2-1|TRBV6-6|-|TRBD2
TGTGCCAGCAGTCCTCCGGGACTAGCATTTACCGGTGAGCAGTTCTTC
CASSPPGLAFTGEQFF
>TRBJ2-7|TRBV10-2|-|-
TGCGCCAGCAGCCATACGGTGGGTCCCTACGAGCAGTACTTC
CASSHTVGPYEQYF
>TRBJ1-5|TRBV18|once|-
TGTGCCAGCTCACCGTCGGTAAGTCAGCCCCAGCATTTT
CASSPSVSQPQHF
>TRBJ1-2|TRBV7-9|-|TRBD1
TGTGCCAGCCAGGGGGAATTAACCCTGTCCTATGGCTACACCTTC
CASQGELTLSYGYTF
>TRBJ2-3|TRBV15|-|-
TGTGCCACCAGCAGAGATCCCACAGATACGCAGTATTTT
CATSRDPTDTQYF
>TRBJ1-1|TRBV5-1|-|-
TGCGCCAGCAGCTTGAACGGGGTGGGCACTGAAGCTTTCTTT
CASSLNGVGTEAFF
>TRBJ2-1|TRBV7-7|-|TRBD2
TGTGCTAGCAGCCGCGCTCCCGAGAAACTAGCGGGGGACTACAATGAGCAGTTCTTC
CASSRAPEKLAGDYNEQFF
>TRBJ1-6|TRBV7-6|-|TRBD1
TGTGCCAGCAGCCCTAGGACAGGGAATTCACCCCTCCACTTT
CASSPRTGNSPLHF
>TRBJ1-6|TRBV6-1|-|TRBD1
TGTGCCAGCAGTGACCCCACAGGGGGAGGGGCCTATAATTCACCCCTCCACTTT
CASSDPTGGGAYNSPLHF
>TRBJ2-5|TRBV6-6|-|-
TGTGCCAGCAGTTACGGCGGGAACCAAGAGACCCAGTACTTC
CASSYGGNQETQYF
>TRBJ1-5|TRBV14|-|-
TGTGCCAGCAGCATCGATCACAATCAGCCCCAGCATTTT
CASSIDHNQPQHF
>TRBJ2-5|TRBV9|-|TRBD2
TGTGCCAGCAGCGCGGGGGGGCCCGACGAGACCCAGTACTTC
CASSAGGPDETQYF
>TRBJ2-3|TRBV5-1|-|-
TGCGCCAGCAGCCTTCCCATGGCGTCCACCACAGATACGCAGTATTTT
CASSLPMASTTDTQYF
>TRBJ1-2|TRBV13|-|-
TGTGCCAGCTGGGGGAGAAGGCCTCGGTCTGGCTACACCTTC
CASWGRRPRSGYTF
>TRBJ2-1|TRBV5-6|-|-
TGTGCCAGCAGCTTAGGTAGTTACAATGAGCAGTTCTTC
CASSLGSYNEQFF
>TRBJ1-4|TRBV7-2|-|TRBD1
TGTGCCAGCAGCTCACAGGGGCCTAATGAAAAACTGTTTTTT
CASSSQGPNEKLFF